This T cell receptor beta chain was profiled in a study of blood T cell repertoires in COVID-19. Overall study context: Samples of COVID-19 (acute and convalescent) were obtained from the United States, Italy and Spain. The analysed material was cDNA or gDNA that came from T cells, B-cell-depleted T cells, or PBMCs.

As handled by the study authors: From reference gene primer amplification, estimates of nucleated cell counts were derived. This table comes from immunoSEQ multiplex PCR, and its TCRdb copy is limited to in-frame clones, with some not included. From that table come the V and J calls and clone size; the DNA was used to work out D and trimming. The data show more than 65,000 clones, around 77% seen once. Germline V CDR1 and CDR2: LGHDT, YNNKEL (reference sequence). J was trimmed by 0 bases and V by 0 bases; bases with no gene match: 12. This CDR3 spans 20 amino acids. The receptor comes from a man in his 60s with acute or convalescent COVID-19. Material for sequencing was peripheral blood. The chain uses TRBV3-1 (or the pseudogene TRBV3-2) and TRBJ2-1; TRBD2 aligns across 9 bases. The CDR3 nucleotides are TGTGCCAGCAGCCAAGATCCCCGACTAGCGGAAACGAGCTCCTACAATGAGCAGTTCTTC. It translates to CASSQDPRLAETSSYNEQFF.